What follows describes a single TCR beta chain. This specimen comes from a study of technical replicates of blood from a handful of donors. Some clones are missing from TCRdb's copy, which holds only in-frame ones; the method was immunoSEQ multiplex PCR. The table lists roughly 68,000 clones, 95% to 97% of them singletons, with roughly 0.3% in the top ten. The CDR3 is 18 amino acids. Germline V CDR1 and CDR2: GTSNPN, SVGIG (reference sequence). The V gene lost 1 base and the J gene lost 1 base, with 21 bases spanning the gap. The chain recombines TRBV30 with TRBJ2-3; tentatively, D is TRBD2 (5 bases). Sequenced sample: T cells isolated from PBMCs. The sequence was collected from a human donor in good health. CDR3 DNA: TGTGCCTGGAGTGCACCACAATCGGACGTCGGGGGCACAGATACGCAGTATTTT. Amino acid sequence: CAWSAPQSDVGGTDTQYF.